Below, 8 T cell receptor beta chains from the same sample are listed, as sequenced in a study of blood T cell repertoires in COVID-19. The assay was immunoSEQ multiplex PCR, and TCRdb's table has in-frame clones only and misses some. Of under 25,000 clones in the sample, 88% are singletons; the top ten hold around 10%. The sequenced material came from peripheral blood. The receptors stem from a human donor in a cohort sampled during active COVID-19. The donor label of this sample is uncertain.

This chain links TRBV6-5 with TRBJ1-6; D is ambiguous. V was pared by 7 bases and J by 0 bases, with 4 bases between. This CDR3 is built from 13 residues. Germline V CDR1 and CDR2: MNHEY, SVGAGI. The CDR3 DNA sequence: TGTGCCAGCACTAGCTCCTATAATTCACCCCTCCACTTT. As protein: CASTSSYNSPLHF.

This clone was counted between two and nine times. This chain joins TRBV5-1 and TRBJ2-7; no definite D call. The CDR3 is 13 amino acids. Trimming shortened V by 7 bases and J by 6 bases, and 17 bases separated the two germline ends. Germline CDR1 SGHRS, CDR2 YFSETQ. CDR3: CASGVAVIGEQYF. The CDR3 coding sequence is TGCGCCAGCGGAGTCGCGGTAATCGGCGAGCAGTACTTC.

This clone appeared a few times. The J gene is TRBJ2-7, the V gene TRBV30, with 8 bases aligning to TRBD2. This CDR3 is 13 amino acids long. The V and J ends lost 2 bases and 3 bases, in that order; junction bases with no gene match: 3. Germline-derived CDR1 and CDR2 are GTSNPN and SVGIG (reference sequence). CDR3 residues: CAWSTSGLYEQYF. The CDR3, as DNA: TGTGCCTGGAGTACTAGCGGACTCTACGAGCAGTACTTC.

This sequence joins TRBV29-1 and TRBJ2-5; a weak D match, TRBD1 (5 bases). Trimming pared 2 bases from V and 1 base from J, leaving 11 bases between. CDR3 length: 14 residues. Germline V lookup: CDR1 SQVTM, CDR2 ANQGSEA. This CDR3 is CSVEQGQIQETQYF. DNA of the CDR3: TGCAGCGTTGAACAGGGCCAAATCCAAGAGACCCAGTACTTC.

This clone was detected once. The chain has TRBV30 and TRBJ2-2; no definite D call. The CDR3 totals 13 residues. Germline CDR1 and CDR2: GTSNPN and SVGIG (reference sequence). V was cut by 3 bases and J by 1 base, with 6 bases left in between. The DNA of the CDR3 is TGTGCCTGGAGCGAACTGAACACCGGGGAGCTGTTTTTT. It yields the protein CAWSELNTGELFF.

The rearrangement uses TRBV7-2 and TRBJ2-7, with D unclear. CDR1 and CDR2 from the germline V gene are SGHTA and FQGNSA. V was cut by 1 base and J by 3 bases, with 7 bases left in between. This CDR3 comprises 13 residues. This CDR3 reads CASSLGPGYEQYF. The CDR3, as DNA: TGTGCCAGCAGCTTAGGGCCTGGCTACGAGCAGTACTTC.

The V and J genes are TRBV5-4 and TRBJ2-3; a possible D gene is TRBD1 (6 bases). The V gene lost 6 bases and the J gene lost 4 bases, with 18 bases spanning the gap. This CDR3 is 15 amino acids long. CDR1 SGHNT and CDR2 YYREEE come from the germline V gene (reference sequence). CDR3 DNA sequence: TGTGCCAGCAACAGCATCTCAGGGGCAGCAGATACGCAGTATTTT. As protein: CASNSISGAADTQYF. The full variable domain, rest sourced from reference TRBV5-4 and TRBJ2-3, is ETGVTQSPTHLIKTRGQQVTLRCSSQSGHNTVSWYQQALGQGPQFIFQYYREEENGRGNFPPRFSGLQFPNYSSELNVNALELDDSALYLCASNSISGAADTQYFGPGTRLTVL.

The chain joins TRBV5-1 to TRBJ2-7; D gene uncertain. Trimming took 0 bases from V and 3 from J, leaving 7 bases between them. From germline, CDR1 is SGHRS and CDR2 YFSETQ. The CDR3 contains 13 residues. The CDR3 DNA reads as TGCGCCAGCAGCTTGGAGAACTACTACGAGCAGTACTTC. It yields the protein CASSLENYYEQYF.